The subject of this entry is one T cell receptor beta chain. There is no known antigen for this receptor. Within one base of it there is no much larger clone, and no base qualities were kept. The entry originates in a study of cytomegalovirus exposure and HLA in healthy donors (dated 2017 in TCRdb). For the study in its entirety: According to an earlier analysis of 550 to 750 of the donors, about 190 million T cells yielded roughly 110 million unique TCR beta sequences and 276 Gb of sequence data. An early release that covered around 590 HLA-typed donors contained around 300 gigabases of sequencing data and tens of millions of unique TCR sequences. Of the 350 to 450 genotyped donors, roughly 85% fell in the genetic ancestry cluster associated with self-reported Caucasian donors. The study aimed to test whether signatures of past pathogen exposure could be identified by cataloging public T cell receptors. The study profiled the T cell repertoires of hundreds of subjects by immunosequencing and related them to cytomegalovirus serostatus. Besides the first cohort of approximately 670 subjects, a separate validation cohort made up of some 110 different subjects was used. To predict cytomegalovirus infection status, the study brought together high-throughput TCR immunosequencing, statistical association of individual TCRs with disease status, and machine learning. In a later analysis, previously published TCR beta repertoires from 666 donors were re-analyzed and high-resolution HLA genotyping was added so that TCR occurrence patterns could be studied. The later analysis used no new phenotypic data to find candidate immune exposures, relying instead on TCR beta sequences and their occurrence across donors. An earlier analysis of several hundred of the donors applied high-throughput TCR beta sequencing to assess whether each TCR beta V gene segment acted as functional or pseudogenic. Donor age, sex, ethnicity and CMV serostatus were compiled alongside the repertoire data. In a later genetic analysis, genome-wide SNP genotypes for 398 of the 666 donors were used, and that subset was treated as a discovery cohort. Every discovery cohort repertoire had been produced on one sequencing platform. Both class I and class II loci were covered by HLA typing, at four-digit resolution. The number of donors typed differed by locus, with roughly 620-630 for A, B, C, DRB1 and DQB1, more than 500 for DQA1, about 610 for DPA1, and some 440 for DPB1. A handful of DR-DQ haplotypes were handled as single units for association and clustering because linkage in the cohort was strong. Among 350 to 400 genotyped donors of the cohort, an average of around 240,000 unique TCR beta nucleotide sequences were sequenced per donor, about a sixth of them non-productive. Overall study results and their limits: In vitro tests confirmed that three of the cytomegalovirus-associated TCR beta chains recognize cytomegalovirus antigens. In an earlier analysis of some 640 of the donors, most TCR beta V segments were observed in productive rearrangements about 87% or about 30% of the time, broadly matching IMGT annotations. The study gave a list of more than 150 TCR beta chains associated with cytomegalovirus. Across donors, most TCR sequences were observed very rarely, whereas some public TCRs were present in many individuals. Because counts were too low, about 17 rarely observed V segments, including chromosome 9 orphons, were excluded from the earlier analysis of 587 of the donors. Sequencing depth was assumed to be roughly uniform across donors in the presence/absence analyses, though that assumption may not hold. A later analysis reported that several top co-occurrence clusters appeared linked to parvovirus B19, influenza, CMV and Epstein-Barr virus. According to a later genetic analysis, donors in an Asian-associated ancestry cluster had fewer N-insertions in productive TCRs than the approximately 650-donor mean. A later analysis found that TCR association rates varied across HLA loci, with DRB1 alleles showing the most associated TCRs and HLA-C alleles the fewest. A cluster of highly shared sequence variants was judged likely to represent a technical artifact of the sequencing pipeline. This cohort had only TCR beta chains sequenced, and the lack of alpha or paired-chain data limited which features could be detected. In a later analysis, some 18,000 TCR beta sequences were associated with specific HLA alleles at a false discovery rate of 0.05. Linkage disequilibrium might explain the correlated functional status among segregating V segments, but an unknown experimental factor could not be ruled out. Most CMV-associated TCR beta chains appeared to be HLA-restricted in a later analysis, and the HLA associations seemed to be driven largely by CMV exposure. A later genetic analysis associated a missense DCLRE1C variant with V-gene and J-gene trimming of TCR beta chains, and an independent cohort replicated the association. In a later analysis, HLA-associated TCR beta chains were found to be more clonally expanded and to have lower generation probabilities than equally common non-associated chains. The authors suggested that the approach could potentially be generalized to other disease states and immunological phenotypes. When HLA alleles, especially DR and DQ, strongly co-occurred, attributing TCR associations to individual alleles was difficult. A further reported finding was that TCR beta sequences accurately predicted the HLA-A and HLA-B alleles for most subjects in the first cohort. Immune exposure information for the cohort was limited to CMV serostatus. Because the 87-base-pair reads could not distinguish some IMGT-functional V segments, including TRBV6-2 and TRBV6-3, those segments were excluded. In both the original and validation cohorts, the classifier was reported to diagnose cytomegalovirus status with high specificity and sensitivity. HLA typing was unavailable for some donors at each locus, so association tests used only the typed subset.

In total, 666 healthy bone marrow donors made up the cohort. All cohort members were sampled while nominally healthy, although unrecorded immune exposures were likely present. The donor tested CMV seropositive and was one of the 289 seropositive cohort members. Every donor gave a peripheral blood sample, and the peripheral blood mononuclear cells from that sample were used for TCR beta sequencing. Genomic DNA was extracted from the blood cell samples with the Qiagen DNeasy Blood Extraction Kit. V loses 4 bases of germline sequence and J loses 9 bases, and the interval between the two ends is 10 bases. Via the germline V gene, CDR1 is SGHRS and CDR2 YFSETQ. Inclusive of the bounding cysteine and phenylalanine, the CDR3 is 12 residues long. Kept here is only the CDR3 DNA, which spans 36 bases and is read in frame from base 1. Library preparation used the immunoSEQ multiplex PCR assay. For the multiplex PCR, a mixture combining 60 forward primers for TCR Vbeta segments and 13 reverse primers for TCR Jbeta segments was used. The CDR3 region of rearranged TCR beta genes was amplified from genomic DNA with a multiplex PCR assay. The Illumina HiSeq System was used to sequence the amplified TCR beta libraries as 87-base-pair reads. The original methods were these. Across the 666 repertoires, a later analysis counted 60 million to 90 million unique TCR beta chains, approximately 12 million of which were shared by at least two donors. A nearest-neighbor algorithm error-corrected the raw reads and collapsed the reads into unique sequences, merging closely related sequences to remove PCR and sequencing errors. To assign V, D and J gene segments, CDR3 sequences were aligned to IMGT reference sequences. For a sequence to be retained, a match of at least six nucleotides to both a V gene segment and a J gene segment was required. A rearrangement counted as productive if the CDR3 had no stop codons and remained in frame with V and J, and every other rearrangement counted as non-productive. CDR3 was defined according to IMGT convention as the region running from the second conserved V-encoded cysteine to the conserved J-encoded phenylalanine. Sequences without an unambiguous match to a single V gene segment were excluded from the earlier analysis of approximately 600 of the donors. In an earlier analysis of about 590 of the donors, a V segment was called functional when productive rearrangements were above 56.7%, and segregating when the standard deviation between donors exceeded 5%. To diagnose cytomegalovirus status from the catalog of TCR beta chain sequences, a statistical classification framework was built. In a later analysis, V and J genes were assigned by comparing TCR nucleotide sequences against IMGT/GENE-DB human TR gene sequences. The TCRdist pipeline was used in a later analysis to assign CDR3 sequences and most-parsimonious VDJ recombination scenarios. In a later analysis, each TCR beta chain was defined by its CDR3 amino acid sequence together with its V-gene family, and reads lacking a unique V-gene family were excluded. To address suspected cross-contamination and a sequencing artifact, a later analysis removed 592 highly shared, low-generation-probability nucleotide sequences. In a later analysis, a clonal expansion index for each public chain was calculated from normalized within-repertoire ranks of inferred template counts. Generation probabilities in a later analysis came from a VDJ recombination model fitted to out-of-frame rearrangements, and those results were checked against IGoR. In a later analysis, TCR-TCR, TCR-HLA and TCR-CMV co-occurrence was scored with hypergeometric tests, and a repertoire-size bias correction was applied to TCR pairs. To estimate false discovery rates, a later analysis permuted the HLA or CMV assignments 20 times. In a later analysis, co-occurring TCRs were grouped using DBSCAN, with TCRdist sequence similarity added in when clustering inside HLA-allele-positive subsets. For co-occurrence clustering, repertoires with fewer than 30,000 or more than 120,000 public chains were excluded, along with roughly five repertoires with anomalous nucleotide sharing. TCRdb mirrors the immuneACCESS table, restricted to in-frame sequences. Some clones are absent from its copies; in checked studies, under half trace to an unresolved V gene, and the reason for the others is unknown. The V and J calls and clone size are taken from that table; D and trimming were inferred from the DNA. This sample has about 180,000 clones in its table, and around 80% of those were observed once. Of the sample, about 2.5% is held by the ten largest clones.

The sequenced sample consisted of PBMCs. This TCR derives from a woman aged 25 to 45 in good health and CMV-seropositive. The rearranged segments are TRBV5-1 and TRBJ2-2; TRBD1 is possibly the D segment (6 matching bases). The DNA reads TGCGCCAGCAGCGCGGACAGCCGGGAGCTGTTTTTT. Its translation is CASSADSRELFF.